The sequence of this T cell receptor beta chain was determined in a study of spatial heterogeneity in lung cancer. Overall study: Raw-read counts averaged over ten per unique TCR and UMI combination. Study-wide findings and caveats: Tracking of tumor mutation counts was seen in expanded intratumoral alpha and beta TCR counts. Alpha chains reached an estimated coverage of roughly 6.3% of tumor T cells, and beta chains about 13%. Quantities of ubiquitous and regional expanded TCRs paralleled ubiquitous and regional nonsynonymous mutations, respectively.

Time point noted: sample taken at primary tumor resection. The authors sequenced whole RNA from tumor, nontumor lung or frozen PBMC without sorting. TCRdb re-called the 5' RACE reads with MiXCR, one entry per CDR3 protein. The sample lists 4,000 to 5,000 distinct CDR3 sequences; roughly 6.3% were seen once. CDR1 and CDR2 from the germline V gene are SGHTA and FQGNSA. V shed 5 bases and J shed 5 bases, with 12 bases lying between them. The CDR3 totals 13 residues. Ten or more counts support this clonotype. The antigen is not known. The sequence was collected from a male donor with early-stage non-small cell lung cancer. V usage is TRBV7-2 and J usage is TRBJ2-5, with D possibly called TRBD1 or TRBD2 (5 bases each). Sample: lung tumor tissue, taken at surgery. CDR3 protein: CASSPPRGETQYF. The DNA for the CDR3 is TGTGCCAGCAGCCCACCCCGGGGCGAGACCCAGTACTTC.